This passage covers 2 T cell receptor beta chains from one sample sequenced in a study of cytomegalovirus exposure and HLA in healthy donors (dated by TCRdb to the late 2010s). The method was the immunoSEQ multiplex PCR assay. TCRdb re-hosts the immuneACCESS table, in-frame sequences only. Its copies lack some clones; in the studies checked, an unresolved V gene accounts for under half of them, and the cause for the rest is not known. The sample includes a few hundred thousand clones, with approximately 90% observed a single time. The ten top clones hold about 0.95% of the sample. The sample was PBMCs. The receptors come from a woman younger than 35 in good health and CMV-seronegative.

The rearrangement joins TRBV29-1 to TRBJ1-2; 9 nucleotides align to TRBD1. The CDR3 sequence is 11 residues long. The ends lost 7 bases at V and 5 bases at J; junction bases unmatched: 2. Germline CDR1 SQVTM, CDR2 ANQGSEA. The CDR3 DNA sequence: TGCAGCGCCGGACAGGGGTATGGCTACACCTTC. Its protein is CSAGQGYGYTF. The full variable domain, completed using reference TRBV29-1 and TRBJ1-2, is SAVISQKPSRDICQRGTSLTIQCQVDSQVTMMFWYRQQPGQSLTLIATANQGSEATYESGFVIDKFPISRPNLTFSTLTVSNMSPEDSSIYLCSAGQGYGYTFGSGTRLTVV.

The chain links TRBV18 to TRBJ1-3; D gene ambiguous. CDR1 and CDR2 (germline): KGHSH, LQKENI. Trimming removed 2 bases from V and 3 bases from J, with 14 bases in between. The CDR3 runs to 16 residues. The CDR3 DNA reads as TGTGCCAGCTCACCAGTTGAGTATACGAGTGGAAACACCATATATTTT. Translated: CASSPVEYTSGNTIYF. Full variable domain (missing parts from reference TRBV18 and TRBJ1-3): NAGVMQNPRHLVRRRGQEARLRCSPMKGHSHVYWYRQLPEEGLKFMVYLQKENIIDESGMPKERFSAEFPKEGPSILRIQQVVRGDSAAYFCASSPVEYTSGNTIYFGEGSWLTVV.